These T cell receptor beta chains were read from a single sample in a study of CD4 and CD8 cells across lung adenocarcinoma regions. One entry per CDR3 protein results from TCRdb running MiXCR on the PCR reads. This sample has roughly 10,000 distinct CDR3 sequences, with roughly 50% found just once. Sequencing input: CD8+ T cells from the margin of a lung tumor. Receptors were obtained from a female donor with lung adenocarcinoma. The CD4 and CD8 labels of this study may be unreliable. The CDR3 runs from the conserved cysteine through the conserved F or W. D genes are given only for firm matches. Clone size, where shown, is once, few, many, or a class for clones that have expanded.

CDR3 length: 15; clone size: few; V gene: TRBV27; D gene: TRBD1; J gene: TRBJ2-5; CDR3 DNA: TGTGCCAGCAGTTTGGGACAGGGCTCACAAGAGACCCAGTACTTC; CDR3 protein: CASSLGQGSQETQYF
CDR3 length: 11; clone size: once; V gene: TRBV27; D gene: -; J gene: TRBJ2-5; CDR3 DNA: TGTGCCGGCGGTGCCCAAGATACCCAGTACTTC; CDR3 protein: CAGGAQDTQYF
CDR3 length: 14; clone size: medium-sized; V gene: TRBV27; D gene: -; J gene: TRBJ2-3; CDR3 DNA: TGTGCCAGCAGTTTGTCTGGGGGCCGGCGTACGCAGTATTTT; CDR3 protein: CASSLSGGRRTQYF
CDR3 length: 13; clone size: -; V gene: TRBV30; D gene: -; J gene: TRBJ2-5; CDR3 DNA: TGTGCCTGGAGTGGAGGCCTAGTACAGACCCAGTACTTC; CDR3 protein: CAWSGGLVQTQYF
CDR3 length: 16; clone size: -; V gene: TRBV27; D gene: TRBD2; J gene: TRBJ2-5; CDR3 DNA: TGTGCCAGCAGTTCCGCCGGGAGCGGGGTCCAAGAGACCCAGTACTTC; CDR3 protein: CASSSAGSGVQETQYF
CDR3 length: 13; clone size: -; V gene: TRBV11-3; D gene: -; J gene: TRBJ2-3; CDR3 DNA: TGTGCCAGCAGCCCCCCTTGGGGGGATACGCAGTATTTT; CDR3 protein: CASSPPWGDTQYF
CDR3 length: 15; clone size: -; V gene: TRBV5-1; D gene: -; J gene: TRBJ2-5; CDR3 DNA: TGCGCCGGGGGCTTCGGGGGCCGTGCCCAAGAGACGCAGTACTTT; CDR3 protein: CAGGFGGRAQETQYF
CDR3 length: 12; clone size: few; V gene: TRBV5-1; D gene: -; J gene: TRBJ2-5; CDR3 DNA: TGCGCCAGCTTCAGGGAGGAAGAGACCCAGTACTTC; CDR3 protein: CASFREEETQYF
CDR3 length: 14; clone size: -; V gene: TRBV4-1; D gene: TRBD2; J gene: TRBJ2-5; CDR3 DNA: TGCGCCAGCAGCCCTACGGGAGGGCGGGATACCCAGTACTTC; CDR3 protein: CASSPTGGRDTQYF
CDR3 length: 16; clone size: few; V gene: TRBV27; D gene: -; J gene: TRBJ2-7; CDR3 DNA: TGTGCCAGCAGTAACTTAGGTCGGGGGGCAACCTACGAGCAGTACTTC; CDR3 protein: CASSNLGRGATYEQYF
CDR3 length: 13; clone size: -; V gene: TRBV11-2; D gene: -; J gene: TRBJ2-1; CDR3 DNA: TGTGCCAGCAGCTCGTACCGCTACAATGAGCAGTTCTTC; CDR3 protein: CASSSYRYNEQFF
CDR3 length: 13; clone size: few; V gene: TRBV6-5; D gene: -; J gene: TRBJ1-1; CDR3 DNA: TGTGCCAGCAGTACCCGAGGGCTCACTGAAGCTTTCTTT; CDR3 protein: CASSTRGLTEAFF
CDR3 length: 13; clone size: -; V gene: TRBV7-8; D gene: -; J gene: TRBJ2-7; CDR3 DNA: TGTGCCAGCAGCCGGCGGGACAGCGGTGAGCAGTACTTC; CDR3 protein: CASSRRDSGEQYF
CDR3 length: 14; clone size: -; V gene: TRBV10-3; D gene: TRBD2; J gene: TRBJ2-3; CDR3 DNA: TGTGCCGGGAGCGGGGGCAGGGCCCTGGGTACCCAGTATTTT; CDR3 protein: CAGSGGRALGTQYF
CDR3 length: 12; clone size: -; V gene: TRBV24-1; D gene: -; J gene: TRBJ2-5; CDR3 DNA: TGTGCCACCAGTGAGGGCGAAAACACTCAGTACTTC; CDR3 protein: CATSEGENTQYF
CDR3 length: 16; clone size: -; V gene: TRBV9; D gene: -; J gene: TRBJ2-3; CDR3 DNA: TGTGCCAGCAGCCCCGGGACATCCTCTCGCACAGATACGCAGTATTTT; CDR3 protein: CASSPGTSSRTDTQYF
CDR3 length: 15; clone size: -; V gene: TRBV27; D gene: -; J gene: TRBJ2-3; CDR3 DNA: TGTGCCAGCAGGCAGGGGGTGGGACTCAAAAATATGCAGTATTTT; CDR3 protein: CASRQGVGLKNMQYF
CDR3 length: 16; clone size: -; V gene: TRBV7-8; D gene: TRBD1; J gene: TRBJ2-1; CDR3 DNA: TGTGCCAGCAGCGCCCTCCACAGGGGGCTTGACTACGAGCAGTTCTTC; CDR3 protein: CASSALHRGLDYEQFF
CDR3 length: 14; clone size: once; V gene: TRBV5-1; D gene: -; J gene: TRBJ1-4; CDR3 DNA: TGCGCCAGCAGCTTCGGACAAAGGGGTGAAAAACTGTTTTTT; CDR3 protein: CASSFGQRGEKLFF
CDR3 length: 14; clone size: -; V gene: TRBV10-3; D gene: -; J gene: TRBJ2-5; CDR3 DNA: TGTGCGGGGAAGGGGGCGGGAGAGGGAGAGACTCAGTACTTC; CDR3 protein: CAGKGAGEGETQYF
CDR3 length: 14; clone size: -; V gene: TRBV3-1; D gene: -; J gene: TRBJ2-1; CDR3 DNA: TGTGCCAGCAGCCAAGACGGGGGGCGCAATGAGCAGTTCTTC; CDR3 protein: CASSQDGGRNEQFF
CDR3 length: 15; clone size: -; V gene: TRBV27; D gene: TRBD2; J gene: TRBJ2-3; CDR3 DNA: TGTGCCAGGGGGAGGAGGGCGGGAGTGTCGGAGACGCAGTATTTC; CDR3 protein: CARGRRAGVSETQYF
CDR3 length: 16; clone size: many; V gene: TRBV6-1; D gene: -; J gene: TRBJ1-4; CDR3 DNA: TGTGCCAGCAGTCGAAAGCCCGGAGCGACTAATGAAAAACTGTTTTTT; CDR3 protein: CASSRKPGATNEKLFF
CDR3 length: 18; clone size: -; V gene: TRBV7-2; D gene: TRBD2; J gene: TRBJ2-4; CDR3 DNA: TGTGCCAGCAGCTCGAGGGGCCGGGCGACTAGCGGCCGAAACATTCAGTACTTC; CDR3 protein: CASSSRGRATSGRNIQYF
CDR3 length: 15; clone size: few; V gene: TRBV9; D gene: -; J gene: TRBJ2-1; CDR3 DNA: TGTGCCAGCAGCCCCGGGAGCGTATCCTACAATGAGCAGTTCTTC; CDR3 protein: CASSPGSVSYNEQFF
CDR3 length: 14; clone size: -; V gene: TRBV6-1; D gene: TRBD2; J gene: TRBJ2-1; CDR3 DNA: TGTGCCAGCAGTGTCCTCCAGCGGGAGAATGAGCAGTTCTTC; CDR3 protein: CASSVLQRENEQFF
CDR3 length: 11; clone size: -; V gene: TRBV6-5; D gene: -; J gene: TRBJ1-2; CDR3 DNA: TGTGCCAGCGAGGGACTCGATGGCTACACCTTC; CDR3 protein: CASEGLDGYTF
CDR3 length: 14; clone size: -; V gene: TRBV7-2; D gene: -; J gene: TRBJ1-2; CDR3 DNA: TGTGCCAGCAACCGGGACAAAGGAAGGGATGGCTACACCTTC; CDR3 protein: CASNRDKGRDGYTF
CDR3 length: 16; clone size: -; V gene: TRBV6-1; D gene: -; J gene: TRBJ2-1; CDR3 DNA: TGTGCCAGCAGTGAAGCAGGGGGGTCCCCCTACAATGAGCAGTTCTTC; CDR3 protein: CASSEAGGSPYNEQFF
CDR3 length: 15; clone size: many; V gene: TRBV11-2; D gene: -; J gene: TRBJ2-1; CDR3 DNA: TGTGCCAGCAGCTTAGCCGGGCTGGCCTACAATGAGCAGTTCTTC; CDR3 protein: CASSLAGLAYNEQFF
CDR3 length: 17; clone size: few; V gene: TRBV4-1; D gene: -; J gene: TRBJ2-6; CDR3 DNA: TGCGCCAGCAGCCAGCCAGGGAGGCGCTCTGGGGCCAACGTCCTGACTTTC; CDR3 protein: CASSQPGRRSGANVLTF
CDR3 length: 14; clone size: -; V gene: TRBV10-1; D gene: TRBD2; J gene: TRBJ2-1; CDR3 DNA: TGCGCCAGCAGTGGGGCTAGCGGGAGAGATGAGCAGTTCTTC; CDR3 protein: CASSGASGRDEQFF
CDR3 length: 16; clone size: -; V gene: TRBV6-5; D gene: TRBD1; J gene: TRBJ2-7; CDR3 DNA: TGTGCCAGCAGTTACCTCTCCGGGACAGGGAGCGACGAGCAGTACTTC; CDR3 protein: CASSYLSGTGSDEQYF
CDR3 length: 15; clone size: -; V gene: TRBV6-5; D gene: TRBD2; J gene: TRBJ2-1; CDR3 DNA: TGTGCCAGCAGTTATTCGTGGGGGGGGTACAATGAGCAGTTCTTC; CDR3 protein: CASSYSWGGYNEQFF
CDR3 length: 15; clone size: -; V gene: TRBV20-1; D gene: TRBD2; J gene: TRBJ2-7; CDR3 DNA: TGCAGTGCTGGAAGCGGGAGTGGGCAAGGATACGAGCAGTACTTC; CDR3 protein: CSAGSGSGQGYEQYF
CDR3 length: 14; clone size: -; V gene: TRBV6-1; D gene: -; J gene: TRBJ2-4; CDR3 DNA: TGTGGCAGCACGTGGTCGTCAGCCAAAGATACTCAGTATTTC; CDR3 protein: CGSTWSSAKDTQYF